This TCR beta chain was recovered during a study of cytomegalovirus exposure and HLA in healthy donors. Amplification used 60 Vbeta primers and 13 Jbeta primers. Profiled with immunoSEQ multiplex PCR; TCRdb holds only in-frame clones, not every one. Among 100,000 to 150,000 clones listed, approximately 73% were seen once. General study results and limits: Prior analysis indicated that the majority of TCR beta V segments exhibited productivity approximately 87% or approximately 30% of the time. It was shown in a later analysis that HLA-associated TCR beta chains were more clonally expanded than other, equally common chains. Sequencing depth across donors, presence/absence analyses assumed, was roughly uniform. Based on reports, TCR beta sequences accurately predicted HLA-A and HLA-B alleles for most subjects.

About this clone itself: Its antigen is not identified.

This CDR3 is built from 16 residues. Looked up from germline, CDR1 is MNHNS and CDR2 is SASEGT. V lost 3 bases, J lost 6 bases, and 20 bases lay in between. The V gene is TRBV6-1, the J gene TRBJ1-2, with D perhaps TRBD1 (6 bases). This clonotype originated in a man in his sixties in good health and CMV-seropositive. Specimen: PBMCs. The CDR3 sequence: CASSDIRLAGQNGYTF. CDR3 in DNA: TGTGCCAGCAGTGATATTCGTCTGGCAGGACAGAATGGCTACACCTTC.